This T cell receptor (beta chain) comes out of a study of cytomegalovirus exposure and HLA in healthy donors. General study findings and limits: The authors considered a cluster of highly shared sequence variants likely to be a sequencing artifact. TCR beta chain V- and J-gene trimming was linked, in a later analysis, to a missense variant in DCLRE1C. CMV antigen specificity of three CMV-associated chains was confirmed in vitro. Further analysis, carried out later, found HLA-associated TCR beta chains more clonally expanded than equally common other chains.

A remark on this clone: The target antigen is unknown.

The primer mix had 60 Vbeta and 13 Jbeta primers. Sequencing used immunoSEQ multiplex PCR; TCRdb keeps in-frame clones, though not all of them. This repertoire includes more than 140,000 clones. Germline V gene lookup returns CDR1 MNHNS and CDR2 SASEGT. V was shortened by 7 bases and J by 0 bases, with 10 bases between the two germline ends. The CDR3 length is 14 residues. The TCR was taken from a woman between 18 and 29 years old in good health and CMV-seronegative. The chain recombines TRBV6-1 with TRBJ1-5; unclear D gene. Sequenced material: PBMCs. The CDR3 DNA reads as TGTGCCAGCATGGAGCATTATAGCAATCAGCCCCAGCATTTT. Encoded protein: CASMEHYSNQPQHF.